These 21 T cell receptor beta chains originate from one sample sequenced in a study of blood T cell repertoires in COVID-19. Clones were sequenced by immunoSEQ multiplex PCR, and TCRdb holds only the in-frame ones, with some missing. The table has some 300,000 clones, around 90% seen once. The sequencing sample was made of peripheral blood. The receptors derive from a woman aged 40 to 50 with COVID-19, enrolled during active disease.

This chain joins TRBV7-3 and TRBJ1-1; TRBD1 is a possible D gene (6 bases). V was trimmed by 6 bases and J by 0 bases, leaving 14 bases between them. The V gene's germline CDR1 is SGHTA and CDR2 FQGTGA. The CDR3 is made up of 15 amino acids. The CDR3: CASRYMTGMNTEAFF. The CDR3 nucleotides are TGTGCCAGCAGGTATATGACAGGAATGAACACTGAAGCTTTCTTT.

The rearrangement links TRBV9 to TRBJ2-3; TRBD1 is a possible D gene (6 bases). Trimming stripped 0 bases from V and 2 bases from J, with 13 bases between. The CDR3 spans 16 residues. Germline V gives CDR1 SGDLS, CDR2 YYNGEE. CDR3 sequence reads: CASSVGTGFLTDTQYF. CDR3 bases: TGTGCCAGCAGCGTAGGAACAGGGTTCCTCACAGATACGCAGTATTTT.

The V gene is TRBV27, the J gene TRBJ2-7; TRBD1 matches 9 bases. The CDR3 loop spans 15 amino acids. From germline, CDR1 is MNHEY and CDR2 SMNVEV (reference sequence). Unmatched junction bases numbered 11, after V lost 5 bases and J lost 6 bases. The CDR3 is CASSPVGTGKAEQYF. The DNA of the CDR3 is TGTGCCAGCAGTCCGGTAGGGACAGGGAAGGCCGAGCAGTACTTC.

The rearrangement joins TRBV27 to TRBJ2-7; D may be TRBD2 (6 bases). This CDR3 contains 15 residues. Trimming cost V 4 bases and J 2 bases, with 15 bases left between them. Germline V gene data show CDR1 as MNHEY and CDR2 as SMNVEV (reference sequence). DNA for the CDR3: TGTGCCAGCAGTTCCACCCGGCGGGGCACCTACGAGCAGTACTTC. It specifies CASSSTRRGTYEQYF.

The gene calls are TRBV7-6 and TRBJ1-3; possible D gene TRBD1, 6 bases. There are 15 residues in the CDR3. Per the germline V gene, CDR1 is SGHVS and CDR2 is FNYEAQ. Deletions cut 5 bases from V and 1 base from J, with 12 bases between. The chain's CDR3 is CASSLNRGSGNTIYF. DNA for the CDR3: TGTGCCAGCAGCCTTAATAGGGGGTCTGGAAACACCATATATTTT.

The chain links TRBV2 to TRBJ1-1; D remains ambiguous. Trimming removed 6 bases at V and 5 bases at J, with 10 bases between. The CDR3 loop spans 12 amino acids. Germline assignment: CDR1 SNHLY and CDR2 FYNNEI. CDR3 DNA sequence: TGTGCCAGCAGCGTGATGGCAACTGAAGCTTTCTTT. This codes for CASSVMATEAFF. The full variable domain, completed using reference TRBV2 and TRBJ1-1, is EPEVTQTPSHQVTQMGQEVILRCVPISNHLYFYWYRQILGQKVEFLVSFYNNEISEKSEIFDDQFSVERPDGSNFTLKIRSTKLEDSAMYFCASSVMATEAFFGQGTRLTVV.

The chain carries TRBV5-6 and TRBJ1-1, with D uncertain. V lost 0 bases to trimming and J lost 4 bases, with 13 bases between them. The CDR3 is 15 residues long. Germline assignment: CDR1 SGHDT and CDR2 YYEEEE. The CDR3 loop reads CASSLDPGLSTEAFF. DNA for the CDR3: TGTGCCAGCAGCTTGGATCCGGGTCTGAGCACTGAAGCTTTCTTT.

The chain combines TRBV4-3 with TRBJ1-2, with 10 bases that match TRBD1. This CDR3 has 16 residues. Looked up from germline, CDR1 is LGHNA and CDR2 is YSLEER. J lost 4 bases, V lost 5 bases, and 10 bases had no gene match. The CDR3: CASSTVGGQGRYGYTF. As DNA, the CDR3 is TGCGCCAGCAGCACGGTAGGGGGACAGGGGCGCTATGGCTACACCTTC.

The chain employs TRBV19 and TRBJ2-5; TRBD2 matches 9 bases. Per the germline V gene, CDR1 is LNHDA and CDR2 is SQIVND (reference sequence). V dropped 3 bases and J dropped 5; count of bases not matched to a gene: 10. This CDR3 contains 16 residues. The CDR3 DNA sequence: TGTGCCAGTAGTATTAGGATAGCGGGAGTTTTGGAGACCCAGTACTTC. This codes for CASSIRIAGVLETQYF.

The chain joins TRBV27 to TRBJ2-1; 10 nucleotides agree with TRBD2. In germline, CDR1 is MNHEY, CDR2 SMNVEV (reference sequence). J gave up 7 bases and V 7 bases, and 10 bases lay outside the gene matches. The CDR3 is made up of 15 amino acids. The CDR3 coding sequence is TGTGCCAGCAACCCGCTAGCGGGAGTGTCAAATGAGCAGTTCTTC. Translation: CASNPLAGVSNEQFF.

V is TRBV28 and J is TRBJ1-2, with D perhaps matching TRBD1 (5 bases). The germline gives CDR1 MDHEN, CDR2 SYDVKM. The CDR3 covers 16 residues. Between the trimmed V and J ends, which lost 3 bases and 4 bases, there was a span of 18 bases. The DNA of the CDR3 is TGTGCCAGCAGTTTGGGGGGGATCCCGGCCACCTATGGCTACACCTTC. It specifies CASSLGGIPATYGYTF.

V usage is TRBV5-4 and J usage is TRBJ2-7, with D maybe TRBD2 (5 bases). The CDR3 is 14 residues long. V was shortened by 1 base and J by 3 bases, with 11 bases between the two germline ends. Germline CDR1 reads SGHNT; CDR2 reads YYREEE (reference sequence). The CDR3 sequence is CASSLPGRGYEQYF. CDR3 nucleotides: TGTGCCAGCAGCTTGCCGGGTCGGGGCTACGAGCAGTACTTC.

CDR3 nucleotides: TGTGCCATCAGCCCAAATCAGCCCCAGCATTTT. It specifies CAISPNQPQHF. The chain links TRBV10-3 to TRBJ1-5; D unresolved. The CDR3 extends over 11 amino acids. Germline V lookup: CDR1 ENHRY, CDR2 SYGVKD. The V gene lost 6 bases and the J gene lost 4 bases, with 4 bases spanning the gap.

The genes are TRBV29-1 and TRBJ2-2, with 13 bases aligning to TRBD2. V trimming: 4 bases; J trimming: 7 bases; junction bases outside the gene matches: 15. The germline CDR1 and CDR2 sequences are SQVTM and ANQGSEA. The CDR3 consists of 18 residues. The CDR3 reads CSVGTPRTSGSLVGELFF. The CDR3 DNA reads TGCAGCGTTGGAACCCCCCGGACTAGCGGGAGTTTGGTCGGGGAGCTGTTTTTT.

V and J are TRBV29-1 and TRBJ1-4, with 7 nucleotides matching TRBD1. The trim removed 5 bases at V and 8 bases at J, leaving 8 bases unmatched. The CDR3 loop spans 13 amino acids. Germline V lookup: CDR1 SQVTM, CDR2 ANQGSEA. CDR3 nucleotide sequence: TGCAGCGTTACAGGGGCGGATGGGGAAAAACTGTTTTTT. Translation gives CSVTGADGEKLFF.

The CDR3 coding sequence is TGTGCCAGCAGTAGAGACAGGGTTTCACCCCTCCACTTT. Its protein product is CASSRDRVSPLHF. The rearrangement uses TRBV6-5 and TRBJ1-6; TRBD1 matches at 7 bases. The CDR3 covers 13 residues. CDR1 MNHEY and CDR2 SVGAGI come from the germline V gene. Losses at the gene ends were 5 bases for V and 9 bases for J; bases not matched to a gene: 4.

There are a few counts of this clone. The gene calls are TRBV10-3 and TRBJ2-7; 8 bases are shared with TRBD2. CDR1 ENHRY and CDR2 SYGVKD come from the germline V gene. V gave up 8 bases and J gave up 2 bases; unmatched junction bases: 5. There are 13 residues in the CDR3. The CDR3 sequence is CAIGGLETYEQYF. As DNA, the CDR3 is TGTGCCATCGGGGGACTAGAAACCTACGAGCAGTACTTC.

CDR3 nucleotide sequence: TGTGCCTGGAGTATTACTAGCGGGAGAGATACGCAGTATTTT. Its translation: CAWSITSGRDTQYF. The chain has TRBV30 and TRBJ2-3; 11 nucleotides line up with TRBD2. The ends lost 2 bases at V and 5 bases at J; junction bases unmatched: 3. CDR1 and CDR2 (germline): GTSNPN, SVGIG (reference sequence). This CDR3 has 14 amino acids.

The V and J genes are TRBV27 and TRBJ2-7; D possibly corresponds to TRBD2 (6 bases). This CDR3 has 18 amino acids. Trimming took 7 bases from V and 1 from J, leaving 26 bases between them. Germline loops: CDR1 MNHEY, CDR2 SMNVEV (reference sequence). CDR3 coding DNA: TGTGCCAGCATCGCTCGCCGGGACTCCCAGACGCTATCCTACGAGCAGTACTTC. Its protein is CASIARRDSQTLSYEQYF.

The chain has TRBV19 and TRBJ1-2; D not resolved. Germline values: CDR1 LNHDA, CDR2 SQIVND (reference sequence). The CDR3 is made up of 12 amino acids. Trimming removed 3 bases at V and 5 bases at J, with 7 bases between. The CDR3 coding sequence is TGTGCCAGTAGTATCCCCCCTTATGGCTACACCTTC. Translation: CASSIPPYGYTF.

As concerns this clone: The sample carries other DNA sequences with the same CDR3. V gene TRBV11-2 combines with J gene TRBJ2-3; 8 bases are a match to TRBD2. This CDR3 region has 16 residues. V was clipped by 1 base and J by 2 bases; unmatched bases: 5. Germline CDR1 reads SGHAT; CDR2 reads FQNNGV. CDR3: CASSLGRGGSTDTQYF. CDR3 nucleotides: TGTGCCAGCAGCTTAGGCCGGGGGGGGTCCACAGATACGCAGTATTTT.